This TCR beta chain was documented in a study of T cell responses to AZD1222 COVID-19 vaccine (dated by TCRdb to 2020 to 2022). Regarding the research as a whole: Because spike-specific TCR depth and breadth did not differ between the two schedules, AZD1222 recipients who got a second dose at roughly 4 weeks were pooled with those who got a second dose at roughly 12 weeks. TCR sequencing was performed for 230 to 250 trial participants, of whom some 200 were given two doses of AZD1222 and 26 were given two doses of MenACWY control vaccine. Trial participants were enrolled by age into subgroups of 18-55, 56-69 and 70-plus years, and around 140, 26 and 57 TCR-sequenced participants, respectively, were included in these subgroups.

This specimen's time point label, interpreted: baseline before first vaccination. The vaccinee samples were drawn from two UK trials, COV001 and COV002, one of which was a single-blind randomized controlled phase 2/3 trial testing AZD1222 (ChAdOx1 nCoV-19) in healthy adults. For TCRbeta chain sequencing, PBMC samples from trial participants were taken at day 0 and at day 28 after the second dose. Concerning this clone itself: Its recognized antigen is unknown. No per-base quality is available; no much larger clone lies one base away.

From its cysteine to its phenylalanine, the CDR3 spans 13 amino acids. Here the CDR3 DNA is all that survives: 39 bases in frame from base 1. Per the germline V gene, KGHDR is the CDR1 and SFDVKD is the CDR2. Trimming costs V 8 bases and J 10 bases, and their ends lie 17 bases apart. The study at large found these results: After two AZD1222 doses, spike-specific TCR breadth and depth were significantly higher than at day 0 and than in MenACWY recipients. Conclusions about previously exposed vaccinees are limited because only a handful of AZD1222 recipients were SARS-CoV-2 seropositive at baseline. The 56-69-year group was small, and its depth increase did not reach significance, likely because of low power. Because no samples from the day 14 peak response were available, repertoires could be characterized only after the peak T cell response. Vaccine-associated CD4 TCRs spanned the whole spike protein, with dominant responses in regions 160-218 and 743-854. Participants were mostly white British, with more females than males. The authors suggested clonal diversity may have been underestimated. Reportedly, almost half of the unique spike-specific TCRs recognized epitopes lying outside the regions that are mutated in the B.1.351 and B.1.1.7 variants.

The CDR3 regions of human TCRbeta chains were analyzed by immunosequencing. In the original analysis: TCRs in the repertoires were matched against a reference library of SARS-CoV-2-specific TCRs that had been generated with the MIRA antigen-specificity platform. Breadth was defined as the fraction of unique TCRs that were SARS-CoV-2-associated, and depth was defined as the fraction of total T cells that were SARS-CoV-2-associated. Using the MIRA data, every spike-specific TCR was mapped to the spike region that the TCR reacted to and assigned to either a CD4 or a CD8 class. Log10-transformed breadth and depth values were compared by one-way ANOVA with Sidak's multiple comparisons tests. What TCRdb holds here is the immuneACCESS table cut down to in-frame rearrangements. Part of the clones is not present; checked against another copy, under half of the missing clones reflect an unresolved V gene, and the others are unexplained. V, J and clone size were drawn from that table, and D and trimming were deduced from the DNA. The sample table records about 99,000 clones; approximately 90% of these occur just once. The top ten hold about 13% of the sample.

This receptor was identified in an adult in good health. Sequencing was performed on peripheral blood, taken on day 0 of AZD1222 vaccination. The chain was built from TRBV24-1 and TRBJ2-1; confidence is insufficient to name the D gene. The nucleotide sequence reads TGTGCCACCATGGCGTCTGGTGGCTACGAGCAGTTCTTC. This codes for CATMASGGYEQFF.